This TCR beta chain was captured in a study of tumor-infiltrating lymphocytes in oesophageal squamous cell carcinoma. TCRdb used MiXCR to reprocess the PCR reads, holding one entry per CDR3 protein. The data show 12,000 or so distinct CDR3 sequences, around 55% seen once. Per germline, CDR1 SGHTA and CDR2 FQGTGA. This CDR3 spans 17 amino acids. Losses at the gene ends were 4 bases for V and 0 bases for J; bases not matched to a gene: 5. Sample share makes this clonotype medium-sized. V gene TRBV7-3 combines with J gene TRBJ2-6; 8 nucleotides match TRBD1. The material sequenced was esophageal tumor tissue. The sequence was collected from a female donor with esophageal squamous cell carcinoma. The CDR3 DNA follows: TGTGCCAGCAGCTCCGGACAGGGACGCTCTGGGGCCAACGTCCTGACTTTC. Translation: CASSSGQGRSGANVLTF.